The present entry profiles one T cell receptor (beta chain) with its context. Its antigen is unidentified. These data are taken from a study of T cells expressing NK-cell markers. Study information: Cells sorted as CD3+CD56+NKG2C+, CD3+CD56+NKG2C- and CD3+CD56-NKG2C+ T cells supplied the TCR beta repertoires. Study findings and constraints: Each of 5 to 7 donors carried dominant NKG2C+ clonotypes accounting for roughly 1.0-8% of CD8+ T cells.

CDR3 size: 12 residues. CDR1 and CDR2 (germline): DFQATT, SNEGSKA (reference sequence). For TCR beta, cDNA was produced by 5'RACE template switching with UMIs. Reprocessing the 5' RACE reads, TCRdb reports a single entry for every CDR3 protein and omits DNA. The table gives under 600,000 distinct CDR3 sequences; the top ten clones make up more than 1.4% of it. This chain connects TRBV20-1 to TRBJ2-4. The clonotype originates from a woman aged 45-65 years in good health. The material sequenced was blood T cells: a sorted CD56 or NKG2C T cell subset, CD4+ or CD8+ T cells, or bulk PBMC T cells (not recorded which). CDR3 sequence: CSALDGQNIQYF.